The clone carrying this T cell receptor (beta chain) was counted at least ten times. Its antigen remains unknown. Genomic DNA provided the template from which TCR beta CDR3 was amplified by two-round multiplex PCR. Initially, in first-round PCR, primers specific to each TRBV and TRBJ gene were used. TCRdb reanalysed the multiplex PCR reads using MiXCR and keeps one entry per CDR3 protein. This table holds under 20,000 distinct CDR3 sequences, 40% to 55% found once. The data stem from a study of prognosis after radiotherapy for stage I lung cancer. Whole-study context: Newly diagnosed primary stage I lung tumors were present in 14 to 15 patients, and oligometastatic NSCLC after surgical resection of the primary tumor was present in a handful of patients.

The CDR3 has 15 residues. Trimming left V 7 bases short and J 2 bases short, with 17 bases between. Germline values: CDR1 MNHEY, CDR2 SMNVEV (reference sequence). Study observations and caveats: Reduced Shannon entropy following stereotactic body radiation therapy was recorded in patients who developed distant metastases.

Two time points each involved a draw of about 6 milliliters of peripheral blood. The sample here was PBMCs, taken before or after stereotactic body radiation therapy (not recorded which). This sequence joins TRBV27 and TRBJ1-1, with D unresolved. The TCR was taken from a donor over 45 with non-small cell lung cancer. CDR3 loop: CASKSRTPKNTEAFF. The CDR3 DNA reads as TGTGCCAGCAAAAGCCGGACTCCCAAAAACACTGAAGCTTTCTTT.